This T cell receptor beta chain was sequenced for a study of OX40 agonist ivuxolimab in advanced cancers. Study-level points and caveats: Clonal expansion among partial responders at 0.1-3.0 mg/kg ranked near the lowest.

Trimming cost V 4 bases and J 3 bases; bases outside gene matches: 2. Germline assignment: CDR1 SQVTM and CDR2 ANQGSEA. The CDR3 is made up of 14 amino acids. A remark on this clone: Its antigen remains unidentified.

Sequenced by immunoSEQ multiplex PCR; TCRdb stores in-frame clones only, minus some. This sample has around 80,000 clones, with roughly four fifths found just once. The sequencing here drew on CD4+ or CD8+ T cells sorted from blood, taken in a trial of the OX40 agonist ivuxolimab. V and J are TRBV29-1 and TRBJ2-1; 11 bases match TRBD2. The TCR sequence derives from an adult with an advanced solid tumor such as melanoma, head and neck, liver or kidney cancer. The CDR3 DNA reads TGCAGCGTTGGACTAGCGGGAAACTACAATGAGCAGTTCTTC. It translates to CSVGLAGNYNEQFF.